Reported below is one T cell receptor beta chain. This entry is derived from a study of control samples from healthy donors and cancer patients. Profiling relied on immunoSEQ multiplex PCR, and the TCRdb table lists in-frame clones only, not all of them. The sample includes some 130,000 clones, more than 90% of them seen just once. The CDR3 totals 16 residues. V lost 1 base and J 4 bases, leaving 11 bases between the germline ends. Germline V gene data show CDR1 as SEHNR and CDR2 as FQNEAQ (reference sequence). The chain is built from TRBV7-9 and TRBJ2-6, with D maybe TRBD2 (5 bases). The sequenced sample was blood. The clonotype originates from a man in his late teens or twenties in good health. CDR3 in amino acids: CASSLVPGYGANVLTF. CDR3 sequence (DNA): TGTGCCAGCAGCTTAGTGCCGGGGTACGGGGCCAACGTCCTGACTTTC.